The source of this T cell receptor beta chain is a study of T cell changes during pregnancy in multiple sclerosis. Assay used: immunoSEQ multiplex PCR; TCRdb lists only in-frame clones, some missing. The table has around 60,000 clones, 85% to 95% seen once. The CDR3 extends over 16 amino acids. Germline-derived CDR1 and CDR2 are SEHNR and FQNEAQ (reference sequence). Losses at the gene ends were 5 bases for V and 7 bases for J; bases not matched to a gene: 15. The sample was CD8+ T cells from peripheral blood mononuclear cells, taken in the third trimester of pregnancy. The chain recombines TRBV7-9 with TRBJ2-7; 9 nucleotides agree with TRBD1. The clonotype comes from a female donor with multiple sclerosis, enrolled in a pregnancy study. Written as DNA, the CDR3 is TGTGCCAGCAGCGGACGCCGGGACAGGGAAAGGTATGAGCAGTACTTC. Protein: CASSGRRDRERYEQYF. Supplemented by reference TRBV7-9 and TRBJ2-7, the full variable domain reads DTGVSQNPRHKITKRGQNVTFRCDPISEHNRLYWYRQTLGQGPEFLTYFQNEAQLEKSRLLSDRFSAERPKGSFSTLEIQRTEQGDSAMYLCASSGRRDRERYEQYFGPGTRLTVT.